What follows is one TCR beta chain and its context. The target antigen is unknown. The protocol was immunoSEQ multiplex PCR, while the TCRdb copy is restricted to in-frame clones and leaves out a portion. This table holds roughly 100,000 clones, approximately 85% found once. There are 12 residues in the CDR3. Looked up from germline, CDR1 is SGHRS and CDR2 is YFSETQ. The V end lost 2 bases, the J end lost 6 bases, and 6 bases lay between the germline ends. This record comes from a study of T cell clones after liver transplantation. On the study more broadly: Tolerant meant at least one year fully off immunosuppression without liver enzymes above twice normal.

Study findings and constraints: Donor-reactive sequences fell more than third party-reactive ones, suggesting partial deletion.

The sample here was CD4+ T cells from blood, taken before liver transplant. The chain employs TRBV5-1 and TRBJ2-1; D is unclear. This receptor was taken from a human donor who received a liver transplant. CDR3: CASSLKFNEQFF. CDR3 bases: TGCGCCAGCAGCTTAAAGTTCAATGAGCAGTTCTTC.